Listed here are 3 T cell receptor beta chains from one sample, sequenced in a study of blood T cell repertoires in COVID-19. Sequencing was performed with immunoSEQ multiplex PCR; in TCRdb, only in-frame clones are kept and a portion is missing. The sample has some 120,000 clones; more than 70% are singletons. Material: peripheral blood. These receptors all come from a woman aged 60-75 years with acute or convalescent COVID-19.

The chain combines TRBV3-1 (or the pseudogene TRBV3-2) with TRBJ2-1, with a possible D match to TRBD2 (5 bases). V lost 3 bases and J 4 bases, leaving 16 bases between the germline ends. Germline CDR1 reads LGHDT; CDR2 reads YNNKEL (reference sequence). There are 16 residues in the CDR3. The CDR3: CASSHKRTGPYNEQFF. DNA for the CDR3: TGTGCCAGCAGCCACAAACGGACTGGGCCTTACAATGAGCAGTTCTTC.

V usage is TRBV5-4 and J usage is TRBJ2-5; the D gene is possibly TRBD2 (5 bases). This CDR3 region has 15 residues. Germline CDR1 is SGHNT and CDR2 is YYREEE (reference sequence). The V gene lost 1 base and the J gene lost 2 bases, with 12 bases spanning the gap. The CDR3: CASSLSTRLQETQYF. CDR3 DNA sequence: TGTGCCAGCAGCTTGTCCACCCGACTACAAGAGACCCAGTACTTC.

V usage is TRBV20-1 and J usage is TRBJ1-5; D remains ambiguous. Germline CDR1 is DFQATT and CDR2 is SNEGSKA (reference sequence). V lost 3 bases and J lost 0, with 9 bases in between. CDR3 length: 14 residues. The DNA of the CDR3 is TGCAGTGCTAGTACAGCAATTAGCAATCAGCCCCAGCATTTT. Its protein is CSASTAISNQPQHF.